This entry lists 32 T cell receptor beta chains sequenced from one sample in a study of cytomegalovirus exposure and HLA in healthy donors. Produced via immunoSEQ multiplex PCR; TCRdb's table is partial and in-frame only. The sample holds around 300,000 clones, about nine tenths seen once. Sequenced input: PBMCs. All receptors come from a woman aged 25-40 years in good health and CMV-seropositive.

The V call is TRBV27, the J call TRBJ1-1; TRBD1 might be the D (6 bases). The germline V and J ends were trimmed by 8 bases and 1 base, with 11 bases remaining between them. This CDR3 spans 13 amino acids. The germline V gene has CDR1 MNHEY and CDR2 SMNVEV (reference sequence). The CDR3 region is CASHRAQNTEAFF. CDR3 bases: TGTGCCAGCCACAGGGCGCAGAACACTGAAGCTTTCTTT.

The chain combines TRBV27 with TRBJ2-3, with 9 bases lining up with TRBD2. The ends lost 3 bases at V and 0 bases at J; junction bases unmatched: 7. Germline-derived CDR1 and CDR2 are MNHEY and SMNVEV (reference sequence). There are 17 residues in the CDR3. The CDR3 bases are TGTGCCAGCAGTTTGAAGACTAGCGGCTCTAGCACAGATACGCAGTATTTT. Translated: CASSLKTSGSSTDTQYF.

The sample holds a few counts of this clone. This chain uses TRBV10-3 with TRBJ1-1; possibly TRBD1 for D (6 bases). The CDR3 runs to 17 residues. V was shortened by 0 bases and J by 5 bases, with 19 bases between the two germline ends. Per the germline V gene, CDR1 is ENHRY and CDR2 is SYGVKD. CDR3 nucleotide sequence: TGTGCCATCAGTGAGTCGTTGGGGAGGGGGGAAACGACTGAAGCTTTCTTT. It specifies CAISESLGRGETTEAFF.

This sequence joins TRBV11-2 and TRBJ2-7; either TRBD1 or TRBD2 may supply D (5 bases each). V was trimmed by 1 base and J by 2 bases, leaving 15 bases between them. This CDR3 contains 16 residues. The germline gives CDR1 SGHAT, CDR2 FQNNGV. The CDR3 protein is CASSLVSGRFPYEQYF. The CDR3 DNA is TGTGCCAGCAGCTTAGTTTCGGGGCGCTTTCCCTACGAGCAGTACTTC.

This chain uses TRBV4-2 with TRBJ2-5; 12 nucleotides line up with TRBD2. The CDR3 contains 16 residues. The germline V gene encodes CDR1 LGHNA and CDR2 YNFKEQ. With V trimmed by 4 bases and J by 5 bases, 8 bases remained unmatched. CDR3 nucleotide sequence: TGTGCCAGCAGCCGCGAGACTAGCGGGGGAGGTGAGACCCAGTACTTC. This translates into CASSRETSGGGETQYF.

The J gene is TRBJ2-2, the V gene TRBV6-5; TRBD1 matches 10 bases. J gave up 3 bases and V 6 bases, and 4 bases lay outside the gene matches. Germline V CDR1 and CDR2: MNHEY, SVGAGI. The CDR3 has 15 amino acids. The CDR3 nucleotides read TGTGCCAGCAGAACCGGGACAGGGGACACCGGGGAGCTGTTTTTT. Its protein product is CASRTGTGDTGELFF.

The rearrangement uses TRBV30 and TRBJ1-3; D remains unclear. CDR3 length equals 13 residues. V was cut by 8 bases and J by 4 bases, with 15 bases left in between. The germline CDR1 and CDR2 sequences are GTSNPN and SVGIG (reference sequence). CDR3 region: CAGKAGLGNTIYF. CDR3 bases: TGTGCCGGGAAGGCGGGCTTAGGAAACACCATATATTTT.

V is TRBV28 and J is TRBJ1-6; possibly TRBD1 for D (6 bases). The CDR3 covers 13 residues. Germline V gene sequence: CDR1 MDHEN, CDR2 SYDVKM. V shed 10 bases and J shed 7 bases, with 14 bases lying between them. The CDR3: CANRGTHNSPLHF. DNA of the CDR3: TGTGCCAACCGAGGGACACACAATTCACCCCTCCACTTT.

J is TRBJ2-7 and V is TRBV7-3; 9 bases agree with TRBD1. V trimming: 0 bases; J trimming: 1 base; junction bases outside the gene matches: 1. CDR1 and CDR2 (germline): SGHTA, FQGTGA. The CDR3 covers 15 residues. CDR3 in amino acids: CASSLTGTGSYEQYF. The CDR3 DNA reads TGTGCCAGCAGCTTAACCGGGACAGGGTCCTACGAGCAGTACTTC.

Turning to this clone: One end of the junction is discordant with germline, which a read error may explain. The rearrangement joins TRBV28 to TRBJ1-2; weak D call: TRBD1 (5 bases). The CDR3 is 12 residues long. Germline V gives CDR1 MDHEN, CDR2 SYDVKM. CDR3 residues: CASRVGTFSEAF. The CDR3 nucleotides read TGTGCCAGCAGGGTAGGGACCTTTTCTGAGGCCTTC.

The genes are TRBV5-4 and TRBJ1-2; possibly TRBD1 for D (6 bases). The CDR3 spans 13 residues. Germline CDR1 and CDR2: SGHNT and YYREEE (reference sequence). Trimming removed 0 bases at V and 4 bases at J, with 7 bases between. DNA for the CDR3: TGTGCCAGCAGCTTGGGGGACACCTATGGCTACACCTTC. Translation: CASSLGDTYGYTF.

The J gene is TRBJ2-7, the V gene TRBV28; 14 positions agree with TRBD2. V lost 9 bases, J lost 4 bases, and 5 bases stayed unmatched. Germline V gene lookup returns CDR1 MDHEN and CDR2 SYDVKM. This CDR3 has 14 residues. As DNA, the CDR3 is TGTGCCAGTCAAGGGACTAGCGGGAGTTACGAGCAGTACTTC. This encodes CASQGTSGSYEQYF. Full variable domain (remainder filled in from reference TRBV28 and TRBJ2-7): DVKVTQSSRYLVKRTGEKVFLECVQDMDHENMFWYRQDPGLGLRLIYFSYDVKMKEKGDIPEGYSVSREKKERFSLILESASTNQTSMYLCASQGTSGSYEQYFGPGTRLTVT.

The gene calls are TRBV9 and TRBJ1-2; the D gene is possibly TRBD1 (5 bases). V was trimmed by 2 bases and J by 7 bases, leaving 18 bases between them. Germline-derived CDR1 and CDR2 are SGDLS and YYNGEE. CDR3 length equals 15 residues. The CDR3 coding sequence is TGTGCCAGCAGCGTCGTAAACCGGGACTCTCTTGGCTACACCTTC. As protein: CASSVVNRDSLGYTF. The entire variable domain, with the rest obtained from reference TRBV9 and TRBJ1-2, is as follows: DSGVTQTPKHLITATGQRVTLRCSPRSGDLSVYWYQQSLDQGLQFLIQYYNGEERAKGNILERFSAQQFPDLHSELNLSSLELGDSALYFCASSVVNRDSLGYTFGSGTRLTVV.

The J gene is TRBJ2-3, the V gene TRBV7-9; no clear D. CDR1 is SEHNR and CDR2 is FQNEAQ in the germline V gene (reference sequence). Trimming took off 0 bases at V and 8 bases at J, with 9 bases between the two ends. The CDR3 is made up of 13 amino acids. CDR3 sequence (DNA): TGTGCCAGCAGCTTAGCGCTCCTACCTACGCAGTATTTT. Encoded protein: CASSLALLPTQYF.

The rearrangement joins TRBV7-3 to TRBJ2-6, with TRBD2 identical over 7 bases. CDR1 is SGHTA, CDR2 FQGTGA, per germline. This CDR3 region has 18 residues. V was pared by 3 bases and J by 0 bases, with 8 bases of the junction left unmatched. CDR3 in DNA: TGTGCCAGCAGCTTCTCTAGCGGACTGGGCTCTGGGGCCAACGTCCTGACTTTC. It yields the protein CASSFSSGLGSGANVLTF. Supplemented by reference TRBV7-3 and TRBJ2-6, the full variable domain reads GAGVSQTPSNKVTEKGKYVELRCDPISGHTALYWYRQSLGQGPEFLIYFQGTGAADDSGLPNDRFFAVRPEGSVSTLKIQRTERGDSAVYLCASSFSSGLGSGANVLTFGAGSRLTVL.

The chain combines TRBV5-6 with TRBJ2-2; possibly TRBD1 for D (5 bases). CDR3 length: 17 amino acids. V shed 7 bases and J shed 5 bases, with 24 bases lying between them. From germline, CDR1 is SGHDT and CDR2 YYEEEE. The CDR3 sequence: CASRVNDRRFGTGELFF. CDR3 bases: TGTGCCAGCCGCGTAAACGACAGAAGGTTTGGGACCGGGGAGCTGTTTTTT. Together with reference TRBV5-6 and TRBJ2-2, the CDR3 gives the full variable domain: DAGVTQSPTHLIKTRGQQVTLRCSPKSGHDTVSWYQQALGQGPQFIFQYYEEEERQRGNFPDRFSGHQFPNYSSELNVNALLLGDSALYLCASRVNDRRFGTGELFFGEGSRLTVL.

V is TRBV4-2 and J is TRBJ1-5; TRBD1 matches 9 bases. Germline V lookup: CDR1 LGHNA, CDR2 YNFKEQ. Trimming at V came to 5 bases and at J to 6 bases, leaving 11 bases not matched to a gene. The CDR3 length is 16 residues. CDR3 nucleotides: TGTGCCAGCAGCTGGGGTACAGGGGGCGCCGGTCAGCCCCAGCATTTT. It is translated as CASSWGTGGAGQPQHF.

This clone was picked up one time. The chain is built from TRBV9 and TRBJ2-1; 12 bases line up with TRBD2. The CDR3 is 15 residues long. Germline assignment: CDR1 SGDLS and CDR2 YYNGEE. The ends lost 2 bases at V and 8 bases at J; junction bases unmatched: 5. The CDR3 DNA is TGTGCCAGCAGCGTTCTAGCGGGGGGGCCTTATGAGCAGTTCTTC. Its translation: CASSVLAGGPYEQFF.

The chain employs TRBV7-3 and TRBJ2-3; D is undetermined. The CDR3 runs 15 residues. V was cut by 5 bases and J by 0 bases, with 12 bases left in between. CDR1 is SGHTA and CDR2 is FQGTGA in the germline V gene. The CDR3 is CASSPQALSTDTQYF. The CDR3, as DNA: TGTGCCAGCAGCCCCCAGGCTCTAAGCACAGATACGCAGTATTTT.

The rearrangement links TRBV27 to TRBJ1-1, with a possible D match to TRBD1 (6 bases). The CDR3 sequence is 14 residues long. Looked up from germline, CDR1 is MNHEY and CDR2 is SMNVEV (reference sequence). V was trimmed by 5 bases and J by 3 bases, leaving 13 bases between them. This CDR3 reads CASSDRRGHTEAFF. The CDR3 DNA reads as TGTGCCAGCAGTGATCGCAGGGGACACACTGAAGCTTTCTTT.

The chain carries TRBV5-4 and TRBJ2-7, with a possible D match to TRBD1 (7 bases). Germline V lookup: CDR1 SGHNT, CDR2 YYREEE (reference sequence). V was shortened by 4 bases and J by 0 bases, with 11 bases between the two germline ends. The CDR3 is made up of 14 amino acids. CDR3 sequence: CASSRQGGSYEQYF. The CDR3 DNA follows: TGTGCCAGCAGCAGACAGGGAGGCTCCTACGAGCAGTACTTC. Full variable domain (missing parts from reference TRBV5-4 and TRBJ2-7): ETGVTQSPTHLIKTRGQQVTLRCSSQSGHNTVSWYQQALGQGPQFIFQYYREEENGRGNFPPRFSGLQFPNYSSELNVNALELDDSALYLCASSRQGGSYEQYFGPGTRLTVT.

The chain has TRBV11-3 and TRBJ2-1; TRBD1 matches 7 bases. This CDR3 is built from 16 residues. The V segment lost 3 bases and the J segment 4 bases; nucleotides outside the gene matches: 9. The germline CDR1 and CDR2 sequences are SGHNT and YENEEA. CDR3 residues: CASSFAPGTVYNEQFF. In DNA form, the CDR3 reads TGTGCCAGCAGCTTTGCCCCCGGGACAGTTTACAATGAGCAGTTCTTC.

This clone has a handful of counts. This chain joins TRBV19 and TRBJ2-7; D tentatively fits TRBD1 or TRBD2 (6 bases each). V was clipped by 4 bases and J by 3 bases, with 10 bases between them. The germline gives CDR1 LNHDA, CDR2 SQIVND (reference sequence). The CDR3 is 13 amino acids. The CDR3 loop reads CASSKGGHYEQYF. The CDR3 nucleotides read TGTGCCAGTAGTAAGGGGGGACACTACGAGCAGTACTTC. Variable domain in full (rest from reference TRBV19 and TRBJ2-7): DGGITQSPKYLFRKEGQNVTLSCEQNLNHDAMYWYRQDPGQGLRLIYYSQIVNDFQKGDIAEGYSVSREKKESFPLTVTSAQKNPTAFYLCASSKGGHYEQYFGPGTRLTVT.

This chain connects TRBV11-2 to TRBJ2-4, with D perhaps matching TRBD2 (5 bases). V lost 4 bases and J 10 bases, leaving 11 bases between the germline ends. Germline V lookup: CDR1 SGHAT, CDR2 FQNNGV. The CDR3 runs to 12 residues. CDR3 residues: CASSSGGGIQYF. The CDR3 bases are TGTGCCAGCAGCTCCGGCGGAGGAATTCAGTACTTC. Complete variable domain (other parts from reference TRBV11-2 and TRBJ2-4): EAGVAQSPRYKIIEKRQSVAFWCNPISGHATLYWYQQILGQGPKLLIQFQNNGVVDDSQLPKDRFSAERLKGVDSTLKIQPAKLEDSAVYLCASSSGGGIQYFGAGTRLSVL.

V usage is TRBV7-7 and J usage is TRBJ1-1, with D unresolved. The V gene lost 1 base and the J gene lost 2 bases, with 5 bases spanning the gap. There are 13 residues in the CDR3. Germline lookup yields CDR1 SSHAT and CDR2 FNYEAQ (reference sequence). Written as DNA, the CDR3 is TGTGCCAGCAGCTTAGGGGAAAACACTGAAGCTTTCTTT. It yields the protein CASSLGENTEAFF. Together with reference TRBV7-7 and TRBJ1-1, the CDR3 gives the full variable domain: GAGVSQSPRYKVTKRGQDVTLRCDPISSHATLYWYQQALGQGPEFLTYFNYEAQPDKSGLPSDRFSAERPEGSISTLTIQRTEQRDSAMYRCASSLGENTEAFFGQGTRLTVV.

The chain joins TRBV10-3 to TRBJ2-1; D may be TRBD2 (6 bases). Per germline, CDR1 ENHRY and CDR2 SYGVKD. V lost 0 bases to trimming and J lost 6 bases, with 9 bases between them. The CDR3 has 14 residues. The CDR3 here is CAISESGLTNEQFF. CDR3 DNA sequence: TGTGCCATCAGTGAGTCCGGACTAACCAATGAGCAGTTCTTC.

V gene TRBV9 combines with J gene TRBJ2-2; TRBD2 matches at 7 bases. Germline loops: CDR1 SGDLS, CDR2 YYNGEE. This CDR3 is 17 amino acids long. V trimming: 1 base; J trimming: 4 bases; junction bases outside the gene matches: 10. This CDR3 is CASSVPWGGDGTGELFF. The DNA of the CDR3 is TGTGCCAGCAGCGTACCTTGGGGAGGGGATGGCACCGGGGAGCTGTTTTTT.

The CDR3 sequence is CASSDQLAGGSLEETQYF. CDR3 DNA sequence: TGTGCCAGCAGTGACCAACTAGCGGGAGGGTCTTTAGAAGAGACCCAGTACTTC. The rearrangement uses TRBV6-1 and TRBJ2-5, with 13 bases aligning to TRBD2. V gave up 3 bases and J gave up 3 bases; unmatched junction bases: 10. Germline V CDR1 and CDR2: MNHNS, SASEGT. The CDR3 loop spans 18 amino acids.

The gene calls are TRBV13 and TRBJ1-5, with D possibly matching TRBD1 (6 bases). V was trimmed by 5 bases and J by 7 bases, leaving 15 bases between them. Germline V CDR1 and CDR2: PRHDT, FYEKMQ (reference sequence). The CDR3 runs to 14 residues. CDR3 DNA: TGTGCCAGCAGCATCAGGGTCAGGGGACAGCCCCAGCATTTT. Translation gives CASSIRVRGQPQHF.

This clone was detected only a few times. V is TRBV27 and J is TRBJ2-7; D is tentatively TRBD1 or TRBD2 (6 bases each). V lost 7 bases to trimming and J lost 6 bases, with 13 bases between them. Per germline, CDR1 MNHEY and CDR2 SMNVEV (reference sequence). This CDR3 is built from 12 residues. The CDR3 DNA sequence: TGTGCCAGCAATGCCGGGGGCCTCGAGCAGTACTTC. Its protein is CASNAGGLEQYF.

The chain employs TRBV5-1 and TRBJ1-2; TRBD1 is a possible D gene (5 bases). The CDR3 length is 16 residues. Germline loops: CDR1 SGHRS, CDR2 YFSETQ. The ends were cut back, 1 base at V and 6 bases at J, with 19 bases in the middle. CDR3 DNA sequence: TGCGCCAGCAGCTTGTCGTTGGGTTTAGAGGGGAATGGCTACACCTTC. Amino acids: CASSLSLGLEGNGYTF.

CDR3 sequence reads: CASSYSGTGVNTEAFF. CDR3 coding DNA: TGTGCCAGCAGTTACTCAGGGACAGGGGTGAACACTGAAGCTTTCTTT. The chain recombines TRBV6-5 with TRBJ1-1; 10 bases align to TRBD1. The CDR3 is made up of 16 amino acids. Germline V CDR1 and CDR2: MNHEY, SVGAGI. V shed 0 bases, J shed 0 bases, and the junction held 1 base outside the gene matches.